The clone carrying this T cell receptor beta chain was detected only a few times. Cohorts were based on clinical histories the participants reported. The sample originates from a study of blood T cell repertoires in COVID-19. The assay was immunoSEQ multiplex PCR, and TCRdb's table has in-frame clones only and misses some. In the table there are about 470,000 clones, around 90% of which are singletons. Trimming took off 4 bases at V and 2 bases at J, with 16 bases between the two ends. CDR1 SGHNT and CDR2 YYREEE come from the germline V gene (reference sequence). The CDR3 loop spans 15 amino acids. The rearrangement links TRBV5-4 to TRBJ2-7, with D possibly TRBD1 on 6 matching bases. The receptor was derived from a woman aged 18-35 years who had recovered from COVID-19. Sequencing was done on a sample of PBMCs or T cells enriched from blood (not recorded which). The CDR3 loop reads CASSPDRSSPYEQYF. DNA of the CDR3: TGTGCCAGCAGCCCTGACAGGTCCAGTCCCTACGAGCAGTACTTC.